Below, 21 T cell receptor beta chains from the same sample are listed, as sequenced in a study of shared clonotypes between healthy human individuals. Clones were read by immunoSEQ multiplex PCR, and TCRdb kept only the in-frame ones, dropping some. Seen here are some 630,000 clones, roughly 96% observed once, and the top ten hold 0.11%. CD45RO-negative CD8 cells positively selected for CCR7 made up the naive population, which excluded terminally differentiated effector memory CD45RA+ cells. The sample consisted of naive CD8+ T cells sorted from blood. These receptors were collected from a woman aged 25 to 39 in good health.

The V gene is TRBV29-1, the J gene TRBJ2-7; 9 bases agree with TRBD1. With 7 bases clipped from V and 5 bases from J, the junction kept 9 bases outside the gene matches. CDR1 and CDR2 (germline): SQVTM, ANQGSEA. The CDR3 totals 13 residues. Written as DNA, the CDR3 is TGCAGCGCTACCGGGACAGGGAATCACGAGCAGTACTTC. Its protein is CSATGTGNHEQYF.

The chain joins TRBV7-7 to TRBJ2-1, with D maybe TRBD2 (6 bases). The CDR3 is 17 amino acids. The germline V gene has CDR1 SSHAT and CDR2 FNYEAQ (reference sequence). Trimming took 2 bases from V and 5 from J, leaving 19 bases between them. CDR3: CASSLTPSPAGDNEQFF. As DNA, the CDR3 is TGTGCCAGCAGCTTAACTCCCTCCCCAGCGGGTGACAATGAGCAGTTCTTC.

The V call is TRBV27, the J call TRBJ2-7, with D hard to call. Germline loops: CDR1 MNHEY, CDR2 SMNVEV (reference sequence). The CDR3 runs to 18 residues. Trimming pared 0 bases from V and 0 bases from J, leaving 18 bases between. The CDR3 protein is CASSLSRPPGVSSYEQYF. CDR3 nucleotide sequence: TGTGCCAGCAGTTTATCAAGGCCCCCCGGTGTGAGCTCCTACGAGCAGTACTTC.

The rearrangement links TRBV5-4 to TRBJ2-7; possibly TRBD1 for D (6 bases). The V end lost 4 bases, the J end lost 5 bases, and 10 bases lay between the germline ends. The germline gives CDR1 SGHNT, CDR2 YYREEE (reference sequence). The CDR3 is 12 residues long. CDR3 DNA sequence: TGTGCCAGCAGCATCGGGACAAACGAGCAGTACTTC. Its protein is CASSIGTNEQYF.

This clone was picked up a small number of times. The rearrangement links TRBV5-6 to TRBJ1-5; TRBD1 is a possible D gene (6 bases). V gave up 4 bases and J gave up 8 bases, with 19 bases separating them. The CDR3 length is 15 residues. The germline gives CDR1 SGHDT, CDR2 YYEEEE. CDR3 nucleotides: TGTGCCAGCAGCCTGTGGGGGGGGGCCTTAGAGCCCCAGCATTTT. Encoded protein: CASSLWGGALEPQHF. Drawing the rest from reference TRBV5-6 and TRBJ1-5, the complete variable domain is DAGVTQSPTHLIKTRGQQVTLRCSPKSGHDTVSWYQQALGQGPQFIFQYYEEEERQRGNFPDRFSGHQFPNYSSELNVNALLLGDSALYLCASSLWGGALEPQHFGDGTRLSIL.

The chain employs TRBV12-2 and TRBJ2-1; the D call of TRBD2 is as the table states it, not checked on the DNA. TRBV12-2 is classified as a pseudogene. This CDR3 has 12 amino acids. The CDR3 here is CASRLGSDEQFF. The CDR3 bases are TGTGCAAGTCGCTTAGGGAGCGATGAGCAGTTCTTC.

This chain joins TRBV9 and TRBJ2-1; D call uncertain. This CDR3 spans 14 amino acids. V gave up 4 bases and J gave up 5 bases, with 13 bases separating them. The germline gives CDR1 SGDLS, CDR2 YYNGEE. DNA of the CDR3: TGTGCCAGCAGCCCGCCGTTGACCCACAATGAGCAGTTCTTC. Translated, it gives CASSPPLTHNEQFF. Based on the CDR3 plus reference TRBV9 and TRBJ2-1, the full variable domain is DSGVTQTPKHLITATGQRVTLRCSPRSGDLSVYWYQQSLDQGLQFLIQYYNGEERAKGNILERFSAQQFPDLHSELNLSSLELGDSALYFCASSPPLTHNEQFFGPGTRLTVL.

The chain joins TRBV5-6 to TRBJ1-2; D is ambiguous. The CDR3 extends over 13 amino acids. Trimming left V 4 bases short and J 6 bases short, with 13 bases between. Per germline, CDR1 SGHDT and CDR2 YYEEEE. The CDR3 spells CASSGGGMDGYTF. The CDR3 region has the DNA TGTGCCAGCAGCGGAGGAGGGATGGATGGCTACACCTTC.

This clone has only one observation. The rearrangement joins TRBV2 to TRBJ2-7; D not resolved. The CDR3 contains 14 residues. Germline values: CDR1 SNHLY, CDR2 FYNNEI. The germline V and J ends were trimmed by 6 bases and 2 bases, with 14 bases remaining between them. This CDR3 reads CASRQVDGTYEQYF. The CDR3 DNA follows: TGTGCCAGCAGGCAGGTTGACGGAACCTACGAGCAGTACTTC.

This clone has more than one count but fewer than ten. V gene TRBV28 combines with J gene TRBJ1-1; D ambiguous. V was clipped by 5 bases and J by 5 bases, with 21 bases between them. CDR1 is MDHEN and CDR2 is SYDVKM in the germline V gene. The CDR3 has 16 residues. For the CDR3, the DNA is TGTGCCAGCAGTCATAGGGCGGACGATCGGAGGACTGAAGCTTTCTTT. This gives the protein CASSHRADDRRTEAFF.

The chain recombines TRBV28 with TRBJ2-5, with D possibly called TRBD1 or TRBD2 (5 bases each). From germline, CDR1 is MDHEN and CDR2 SYDVKM. Trimming stripped 2 bases from V and 9 bases from J, with 16 bases between. The CDR3 loop spans 14 amino acids. Here the CDR3 DNA reads TGTGCCAGCAGTTTAGGGGACCTACGTGGGGCCCAGTACTTC. Protein product: CASSLGDLRGAQYF. Supplemented by reference TRBV28 and TRBJ2-5, the full variable domain reads DVKVTQSSRYLVKRTGEKVFLECVQDMDHENMFWYRQDPGLGLRLIYFSYDVKMKEKGDIPEGYSVSREKKERFSLILESASTNQTSMYLCASSLGDLRGAQYFGPGTRLLVL.

The chain joins TRBV5-1 to TRBJ2-1; 14 bases line up with TRBD2. The CDR3 spans 17 residues. J gave up 6 bases and V 0 bases, and 5 bases lay outside the gene matches. Germline-derived CDR1 and CDR2 are SGHRS and YFSETQ. This CDR3 reads CASSLEGLAGEANEQFF. CDR3 coding DNA: TGCGCCAGCAGCTTGGAGGGACTAGCGGGAGAAGCCAATGAGCAGTTCTTC. The variable domain in full, with the rest retrieved from reference TRBV5-1 and TRBJ2-1, is KAGVTQTPRYLIKTRGQQVTLSCSPISGHRSVSWYQQTPGQGLQFLFEYFSETQRNKGNFPGRFSGRQFSNSRSEMNVSTLELGDSALYLCASSLEGLAGEANEQFFGPGTRLTVL.

This rearrangement joins TRBV7-9 to TRBJ1-5; D gene ambiguous. CDR3 length: 13 amino acids. V was pared by 1 base and J by 4 bases, with 5 bases between. The germline V gene encodes CDR1 SEHNR and CDR2 FQNEAQ (reference sequence). DNA for the CDR3: TGTGCCAGCAGCTTAGAGCAGAATCAGCCCCAGCATTTT. Amino acid sequence: CASSLEQNQPQHF.

The J gene is TRBJ1-1, the V gene TRBV2; D remains ambiguous. This CDR3 spans 13 amino acids. Trimming cost V 2 bases and J 4 bases, with 8 bases left between them. Germline CDR1 is SNHLY and CDR2 is FYNNEI. For the CDR3, the DNA is TGTGCCAGCAGTGAATATTCCAGCACTGAAGCTTTCTTT. This gives the protein CASSEYSSTEAFF.

The genes are TRBV19 and TRBJ1-5, with D unresolved. Looked up from germline, CDR1 is LNHDA and CDR2 is SQIVND (reference sequence). The germline V and J ends were trimmed by 5 bases and 3 bases, with 17 bases remaining between them. The CDR3 length is 16 residues. CDR3 loop: CASSENLRANNQPQHF. In nucleotides, the CDR3 is TGTGCCAGTAGTGAAAACCTCCGGGCCAACAATCAGCCCCAGCATTTT. Full variable domain (remainder filled in from reference TRBV19 and TRBJ1-5): DGGITQSPKYLFRKEGQNVTLSCEQNLNHDAMYWYRQDPGQGLRLIYYSQIVNDFQKGDIAEGYSVSREKKESFPLTVTSAQKNPTAFYLCASSENLRANNQPQHFGDGTRLSIL.

This rearrangement joins TRBV5-4 to TRBJ2-3; no clear D. The germline V gene encodes CDR1 SGHNT and CDR2 YYREEE (reference sequence). V shed 5 bases and J shed 4 bases, with 20 bases lying between them. The CDR3 length is 16 residues. As DNA, the CDR3 is TGTGCCAGCAGTTTCAATACGCAGACTTGGGCAGATACGCAGTATTTT. Translated: CASSFNTQTWADTQYF.

This rearrangement joins TRBV4-1 to TRBJ2-3; D may match TRBD1 or TRBD2 (5 bases each). The CDR3 totals 16 residues. CDR1 and CDR2 (germline): MGHRA, YSYEKL. Trimming took off 5 bases at V and 3 bases at J, with 18 bases between the two ends. The CDR3 loop is CASSFPYGAGTDTQYF. The CDR3 DNA reads TGCGCCAGCAGCTTCCCTTACGGGGCTGGTACAGATACGCAGTATTTT.

The chain couples TRBV11-2 to TRBJ2-1; 14 bases fit TRBD2. Germline V gene sequence: CDR1 SGHAT, CDR2 FQNNGV. The trim removed 4 bases at V and 6 bases at J, leaving 5 bases unmatched. This CDR3 contains 16 residues. In nucleotides, the CDR3 is TGTGCCAGCAGCTCCTCTGGACTAGCGGGAGGCAATGAGCAGTTCTTC. Translating gives CASSSSGLAGGNEQFF.

The chain joins TRBV10-1 to TRBJ2-7, with 7 bases lining up with TRBD2. The V segment lost 6 bases and the J segment 4 bases; nucleotides outside the gene matches: 3. This CDR3 comprises 12 residues. Germline V lookup: CDR1 WNHNN, CDR2 SYGVQD (reference sequence). In nucleotides, the CDR3 is TGCGCCAGCAGAGGGGAGGGGTACGAGCAGTACTTC. Its protein product is CASRGEGYEQYF.

V usage is TRBV5-6 and J usage is TRBJ2-5; 7 nucleotides match TRBD1. This CDR3 region has 15 residues. CDR1 and CDR2 (germline): SGHDT, YYEEEE. V gave up 4 bases and J gave up 2 bases; unmatched junction bases: 8. As DNA, the CDR3 is TGTGCCAGCAGCCTAGGGACAGCGCGACAAGAGACCCAGTACTTC. Translation: CASSLGTARQETQYF.

The rearrangement links TRBV2 to TRBJ1-1, with D uncertain. CDR1 is SNHLY and CDR2 is FYNNEI in the germline V gene. This CDR3 has 13 amino acids. Between the trimmed V and J ends, which lost 6 bases and 1 base, there was a span of 9 bases. CDR3 sequence reads: CASRTAGNTEAFF. CDR3 nucleotides: TGTGCCAGCAGGACCGCGGGGAACACTGAAGCTTTCTTT.